Following are 5 T cell receptor beta chains from one sample sequenced in a study of response to subunit inactivated influenza vaccine. TCRdb re-called the RT-PCR reads through MiXCR, storing one row per CDR3 protein. The table records fewer than 700,000 distinct CDR3 sequences, approximately 13% of them present only once. Sample: PBMCs from blood, taken 40 to 50 days after vaccination. The receptor set was obtained from a man aged 45-65 years who received an inactivated influenza vaccine.

This clonotype appeared many times. The DNA of the CDR3 is TGTGCCAGCAGTTTGCTAGCGGGTAACAATGAGCAGTTCTTC. Protein: CASSLLAGNNEQFF. The chain employs TRBV12-3 or TRBV12-4 and TRBJ2-1; TRBD2 matches at 8 bases. This CDR3 has 14 residues. J was trimmed by 5 bases and V by 3 bases; bases with no gene match: 3.

CDR3 sequence reads: CASSPGGAGVQETQYF. The CDR3 DNA is TGTGCCAGCAGCCCCGGGGGAGCGGGAGTCCAAGAGACCCAGTACTTC. The chain combines TRBV9 with TRBJ2-5; 8 nucleotides line up with TRBD2. The germline gives CDR1 SGDLS, CDR2 YYNGEE. V was pared by 4 bases and J by 1 base, with 9 bases of the junction left unmatched. The CDR3 extends over 16 amino acids.

The gene calls are TRBV28 and TRBJ2-3, with D unresolved. V was shortened by 3 bases and J by 0 bases, with 13 bases between the two germline ends. The length of the CDR3 is 16 residues. Germline CDR1 and CDR2: MDHEN and SYDVKM. This CDR3 is CASSFGPRFSTDTQYF. CDR3 in DNA: TGTGCCAGCAGTTTCGGACCCAGATTTAGCACAGATACGCAGTATTTT.

The rearrangement links TRBV7-8 to TRBJ2-2; D unresolved. This CDR3 has 16 amino acids. CDR1 and CDR2 from the germline V gene are SGHVS and FQNEAQ. V was trimmed by 1 base and J by 2 bases, leaving 11 bases between them. CDR3 coding DNA: TGTGCCAGCAGCTTAGTGGTCTTTCGAAACACCGGGGAGCTGTTTTTT. As protein: CASSLVVFRNTGELFF.

This clonotype was found a few times. The chain employs TRBV5-1 and TRBJ1-2; D might be TRBD1 (6 bases). CDR1 SGHRS and CDR2 YFSETQ come from the germline V gene. Trimming cost V 4 bases and J 4 bases, with 20 bases left between them. The CDR3 totals 16 residues. The CDR3 bases are TGCGCCAGCAGCCCGAAGGCAGGGGTCAATACCTATGGCTACACCTTC. It encodes CASSPKAGVNTYGYTF. Based on the CDR3 plus reference TRBV5-1 and TRBJ1-2, the full variable domain is KAGVTQTPRYLIKTRGQQVTLSCSPISGHRSVSWYQQTPGQGLQFLFEYFSETQRNKGNFPGRFSGRQFSNSRSEMNVSTLELGDSALYLCASSPKAGVNTYGYTFGSGTRLTVV.